A single sample is the source of the 3 T cell receptor beta chains below, sequenced in a study of CD8 T cells in Susac syndrome. RNA in amounts of about 0.45 to 1 ug was reverse transcribed with random hexamers. From the immunoSEQ multiplex PCR reads, TCRdb called clonotypes with MiXCR, one entry per CDR3 protein. This sample carries 160,000 or so distinct CDR3 sequences, 90% to 95% of them seen once, and the ten largest clones take just over 0.2%. The sequencing input was CD8+ T cells from PBMCs. The receptors were sampled from a human donor with multiple sclerosis.

V gene TRBV10-3 combines with J gene TRBJ2-7; tentatively, D is TRBD1 (5 bases). Germline assignment: CDR1 ENHRY and CDR2 SYGVKD. Between the trimmed V and J ends, which lost 3 bases and 7 bases, there was a span of 10 bases. The CDR3 has 12 amino acids. The CDR3 loop reads CAISDRQGEQYF. The DNA for the CDR3 is TGTGCCATCAGTGACAGGCAGGGAGAGCAGTACTTC.

The gene calls are TRBV7-9 and TRBJ2-7, with 9 bases fitting TRBD1. V shed 5 bases and J 1 base; nucleotides not matched to a gene: 9. CDR3 length: 16 amino acids. Germline CDR1 reads SEHNR; CDR2 reads FQNEAQ (reference sequence). The CDR3 DNA sequence: TGTGCCAGCAGCAAGGGGACAGGGCCGTTATCCTACGAGCAGTACTTC. It yields the protein CASSKGTGPLSYEQYF. The full variable domain, rest sourced from reference TRBV7-9 and TRBJ2-7, is DTGVSQNPRHKITKRGQNVTFRCDPISEHNRLYWYRQTLGQGPEFLTYFQNEAQLEKSRLLSDRFSAERPKGSFSTLEIQRTEQGDSAMYLCASSKGTGPLSYEQYFGPGTRLTVT.

The chain uses TRBV13 and TRBJ2-5; weak D call: TRBD2 (5 bases). The V and J ends lost 5 bases and 2 bases respectively, with 9 bases between them. In germline, CDR1 is PRHDT, CDR2 FYEKMQ (reference sequence). The CDR3 sequence is 13 residues long. CDR3 in DNA: TGTGCCAGCAGCCCGGACTCTCAAGAGACCCAGTACTTC. Encoded protein: CASSPDSQETQYF.